The sequence of this T cell receptor beta chain was determined in a study of post-analysis software for immune sequencing data. Worth noting for this clonotype: Its target is unknown.

Presence of unique molecular identifiers characterized the TCR beta cDNA libraries. One entry per CDR3 protein, called by TCRdb with MiXCR from the PCR reads. The sample includes about 760,000 distinct CDR3 sequences, roughly 27% of them seen just once. The study, taken as a whole, reports: Samples prepared in the same batch strongly co-clustered by F measure. There was significantly lower normalized Chao1 diversity in multiple sclerosis patients than in controls.

Input material: blood. The sequence derives from a girl between 5 and 17 years old with multiple sclerosis.

In DNA form, the CDR3 reads TGTGCCATCAGTGCAGAGGGACTGTTGTCCTACGAGCAGTACTTC. Its protein is CAISAEGLLSYEQYF. The chain recombines TRBV10-3 with TRBJ2-7; weak D call: TRBD2 (6 bases). The CDR3 has 15 residues. The germline CDR1 and CDR2 sequences are ENHRY and SYGVKD. The germline V and J ends were trimmed by 4 bases and 1 base, with 14 bases remaining between them.